A single sample is the source of the 6 T cell receptor beta chains below, sequenced in a study of cytomegalovirus exposure and HLA in healthy donors. In the PCR, 60 Vbeta and 13 Jbeta primers were used. Using immunoSEQ multiplex PCR, the repertoire was profiled, and TCRdb retains in-frame clones only, with some absent. The repertoire holds around 130,000 clones, with about 80% as singletons. The sequenced sample consisted of PBMCs. These receptors were obtained from a man between 25 and 39 years old in good health and CMV-seronegative.

The chain combines TRBV5-1 with TRBJ2-5; maybe TRBD1 (6 bases). Germline V lookup: CDR1 SGHRS, CDR2 YFSETQ. The ends were cut back, 4 bases at V and 1 base at J, with 14 bases in the middle. CDR3 length: 15 amino acids. The CDR3: CASSASRTVQETQYF. In DNA, the CDR3 is TGCGCCAGCAGCGCAAGCCGGACAGTCCAAGAGACCCAGTACTTC. Full variable domain (remainder filled in from reference TRBV5-1 and TRBJ2-5): KAGVTQTPRYLIKTRGQQVTLSCSPISGHRSVSWYQQTPGQGLQFLFEYFSETQRNKGNFPGRFSGRQFSNSRSEMNVSTLELGDSALYLCASSASRTVQETQYFGPGTRLLVL.

This clone has a handful of counts. The chain is built from TRBV5-1 and TRBJ2-7; 8 positions agree with TRBD1. The CDR3 has 16 residues. Germline CDR1 reads SGHRS; CDR2 reads YFSETQ. V dropped 3 bases and J dropped 4; count of bases not matched to a gene: 12. CDR3 in amino acids: CASSSGQGVSEYEQYF. For the CDR3, the DNA is TGCGCCAGCAGCTCCGGACAGGGCGTAAGTGAATACGAGCAGTACTTC.

This clone is a singleton in its sample. The chain links TRBV19 to TRBJ1-5; D possibly corresponds to TRBD1 (5 bases). The CDR3 is 14 residues long. Trimming took 6 bases from V and 2 from J, leaving 11 bases between them. CDR1 and CDR2 from the germline V gene are LNHDA and SQIVND (reference sequence). The DNA for the CDR3 is TGTGCCAGTAGGGACGCCAGGGGCAATCAGCCCCAGCATTTT. It specifies CASRDARGNQPQHF.

There are a few counts of this clone. The CDR3 DNA is TGTGCCAGCACGACCCCAGGGATCAATCAGCCCCAGCATTTT. This sequence encodes CASTTPGINQPQHF. V usage is TRBV2 and J usage is TRBJ1-5; a possible D gene is TRBD1 (5 bases). The length of the CDR3 is 14 residues. V lost 7 bases to trimming and J lost 3 bases, with 13 bases between them. Germline V gene sequence: CDR1 SNHLY, CDR2 FYNNEI.

The chain is built from TRBV10-1 and TRBJ2-5; TRBD2 matches at 7 bases. Germline CDR1 WNHNN, CDR2 SYGVQD (reference sequence). This CDR3 is built from 12 residues. V was pared by 10 bases and J by 2 bases, with 4 bases of the junction left unmatched. The CDR3 region has the DNA TGCGCCACCCCGGGAGGTCAAGAGACCCAGTACTTC. Protein: CATPGGQETQYF.

The CDR3 bases are TGTGCCTGGAAGGTAGCGGGAGGACTTTCGGGCACAGATACGCAGTATTTT. This gives the protein CAWKVAGGLSGTDTQYF. V and J are TRBV30 and TRBJ2-3; 10 bases are a match to TRBD2. This CDR3 is built from 17 residues. J lost 1 base, V lost 4 bases, and 11 bases had no gene match. Per germline, CDR1 GTSNPN and CDR2 SVGIG (reference sequence). Full variable domain (remainder filled in from reference TRBV30 and TRBJ2-3): SQTIHQWPATLVQPVGSPLSLECTVEGTSNPNLYWYRQAAGRGLQLLFYSVGIGQISSEVPQNLSASRPQDRQFILSSKKLLLSDSGFYLCAWKVAGGLSGTDTQYFGPGTRLTVL.